A selection of T cell receptor beta chains follows, all from one sample in a study of T cell changes during pregnancy in multiple sclerosis. Produced via immunoSEQ multiplex PCR; TCRdb's table is partial and in-frame only. Found here are 55,000 to 80,000 clones, approximately 87% of them singletons; the top ten hold 9.5%. Sequenced material: peripheral blood, taken after pregnancy. These receptors came from a female donor in good health, enrolled as a control in a pregnancy study. Both conserved end residues are part of each CDR3. Each record gives: V gene, J gene, D gene, clone size, CDR3 protein, CDR3 DNA. D genes are given only for firm matches. Some rows mark clone size as missing; the rest say once, few, many or name a class of expanded clone.

V gene: TRBV19; J gene: TRBJ2-7; D gene: .; clone size: .; CDR3 protein: CASSSHKAGDRYEQYF; CDR3 DNA: TGTGCCAGTAGTAGCCACAAGGCCGGGGATCGATACGAGCAGTACTTC
V gene: TRBV19; J gene: TRBJ1-1; D gene: .; clone size: .; CDR3 protein: CASSSSQGRTEAFF; CDR3 DNA: TGTGCCAGTAGTAGCTCCCAGGGTCGGACTGAAGCTTTCTTT
V gene: TRBV29-1; J gene: TRBJ2-3; D gene: .; clone size: .; CDR3 protein: CSVEWAGRDTQYF; CDR3 DNA: TGCAGCGTTGAATGGGCCGGAAGAGATACGCAGTATTTT
V gene: TRBV7-8; J gene: TRBJ2-7; D gene: .; clone size: .; CDR3 protein: CASSLAHLSRGVSDEQYF; CDR3 DNA: TGTGCCAGCAGCTTAGCGCACCTCTCCAGGGGGGTTTCGGACGAGCAGTACTTC
V gene: TRBV5-5; J gene: TRBJ1-1; D gene: .; clone size: .; CDR3 protein: CASSFGGMGAEAFF; CDR3 DNA: TGTGCCAGCAGCTTCGGGGGAATGGGCGCTGAAGCTTTCTTT
V gene: TRBV4-1; J gene: TRBJ1-4; D gene: .; clone size: .; CDR3 protein: CASSRGTSEGANEKLFF; CDR3 DNA: TGCGCCAGCAGCCGAGGGACCTCCGAGGGGGCTAATGAAAAACTGTTTTTT
V gene: TRBV30; J gene: TRBJ1-1; D gene: TRBD1; clone size: .; CDR3 protein: CAWGDRNTEAFF; CDR3 DNA: TGTGCCTGGGGGGACAGGAACACTGAAGCTTTCTTT
V gene: TRBV6-4; J gene: TRBJ1-2; D gene: TRBD1; clone size: .; CDR3 protein: CASSETGWTAGYTF; CDR3 DNA: TGTGCCAGCAGTGAGACAGGGTGGACTGCTGGCTACACCTTC
V gene: TRBV10-3; J gene: TRBJ2-5; D gene: .; clone size: once; CDR3 protein: CAISALGGFQETQYF; CDR3 DNA: TGTGCCATCAGTGCCCTAGGGGGTTTCCAAGAGACCCAGTACTTC
V gene: TRBV30; J gene: TRBJ1-2; D gene: .; clone size: .; CDR3 protein: CASTESYGYTF; CDR3 DNA: TGTGCCTCGACGGAGAGCTATGGCTACACCTTC
V gene: TRBV15; J gene: TRBJ1-1; D gene: .; clone size: .; CDR3 protein: CATSRDRGGNTEAFF; CDR3 DNA: TGTGCCACCAGCAGAGATCGAGGGGGGAACACTGAAGCTTTCTTT
V gene: TRBV5-1; J gene: TRBJ1-2; D gene: TRBD1; clone size: .; CDR3 protein: CASSLDDRGGGYTF; CDR3 DNA: TGCGCCAGCAGCTTGGATGACAGGGGCGGGGGCTACACCTTC
V gene: TRBV7-9; J gene: TRBJ1-2; D gene: TRBD1; clone size: .; CDR3 protein: CASSSRQGANYGYTF; CDR3 DNA: TGTGCCAGCAGCTCTCGACAGGGAGCTAACTATGGCTACACCTTC
V gene: TRBV7-9; J gene: TRBJ1-1; D gene: TRBD1; clone size: .; CDR3 protein: CASSPGTGYTEAFF; CDR3 DNA: TGTGCCAGCAGCCCCGGGACAGGGTACACTGAAGCTTTCTTT
V gene: TRBV2; J gene: TRBJ2-5; D gene: TRBD2; clone size: few; CDR3 protein: CASSGRTSGLAGTQYF; CDR3 DNA: TGTGCCAGCAGCGGTAGGACTAGCGGTCTCGCAGGTACCCAGTACTTC
V gene: TRBV5-4; J gene: TRBJ2-1; D gene: TRBD2; clone size: .; CDR3 protein: CASSLESSGYNEQFF; CDR3 DNA: TGTGCCAGCAGCTTGGAGTCTAGCGGCTACAATGAGCAGTTCTTC
V gene: TRBV11-2; J gene: TRBJ1-5; D gene: .; clone size: .; CDR3 protein: CASSLDLGGGNQPQHF; CDR3 DNA: TGTGCCAGCAGCTTAGATCTTGGGGGGGGGAATCAGCCCCAGCATTTT
V gene: TRBV7-9; J gene: TRBJ2-5; D gene: TRBD1; clone size: .; CDR3 protein: CASSGGQARETQYF; CDR3 DNA: TGTGCCAGCAGCGGCGGACAGGCCCGAGAGACCCAGTACTTC
V gene: TRBV30; J gene: TRBJ1-4; D gene: TRBD1; clone size: .; CDR3 protein: CAWTGQGTTNEKLFF; CDR3 DNA: TGTGCCTGGACCGGACAGGGAACAACTAATGAAAAACTGTTTTTT
V gene: TRBV19; J gene: TRBJ1-5; D gene: .; clone size: .; CDR3 protein: CASRETGHNQPQHF; CDR3 DNA: TGTGCCAGTAGGGAGACAGGACACAATCAGCCCCAGCATTTT
V gene: TRBV7-9; J gene: TRBJ1-2; D gene: .; clone size: .; CDR3 protein: CASSLQGTNYGYTF; CDR3 DNA: TGTGCCAGCAGCTTACAGGGGACGAACTATGGCTACACCTTC
V gene: TRBV4-3; J gene: TRBJ1-1; D gene: .; clone size: few; CDR3 protein: CASSQFEGVTEAFF; CDR3 DNA: TGCGCCAGCAGCCAATTCGAGGGAGTCACTGAAGCTTTCTTT
V gene: TRBV6-5; J gene: TRBJ1-1; D gene: .; clone size: .; CDR3 protein: CASSYKMGLRNTEAFF; CDR3 DNA: TGTGCCAGCAGTTACAAGATGGGACTCCGGAACACTGAAGCTTTCTTT
V gene: TRBV19; J gene: TRBJ1-2; D gene: .; clone size: .; CDR3 protein: CASTAPASGGYTF; CDR3 DNA: TGTGCCAGTACCGCGCCAGCCTCGGGAGGCTACACCTTC
V gene: TRBV5-1; J gene: TRBJ1-1; D gene: .; clone size: few; CDR3 protein: CASSWGQDTEAFF; CDR3 DNA: TGCGCCAGCAGCTGGGGGCAGGACACTGAAGCTTTCTTT
V gene: TRBV4-2; J gene: TRBJ1-2; D gene: .; clone size: .; CDR3 protein: CASSQDLPTGYTF; CDR3 DNA: TGTGCCAGCAGCCAAGATTTACCGACAGGCTACACCTTC
V gene: TRBV5-4; J gene: TRBJ2-3; D gene: TRBD2; clone size: once; CDR3 protein: CASSLGGRARADTQYF; CDR3 DNA: TGTGCCAGCAGCTTGGGCGGGAGGGCCCGGGCAGATACGCAGTATTTT
V gene: TRBV19; J gene: TRBJ2-3; D gene: .; clone size: .; CDR3 protein: CASGGGVDTQYF; CDR3 DNA: TGTGCCAGTGGAGGTGGGGTCGATACGCAGTATTTT
V gene: TRBV4-3; J gene: TRBJ2-7; D gene: TRBD2; clone size: once; CDR3 protein: CASSQDLSSGGAVGEQYF; CDR3 DNA: TGCGCCAGCAGCCAAGATTTATCTAGCGGGGGGGCCGTAGGCGAGCAGTACTTC
V gene: TRBV29-1; J gene: TRBJ2-1; D gene: TRBD1; clone size: .; CDR3 protein: CSVEVQGVDEQFF; CDR3 DNA: TGCAGCGTTGAGGTTCAGGGGGTCGATGAGCAGTTCTTC
V gene: TRBV7-9; J gene: TRBJ2-7; D gene: .; clone size: .; CDR3 protein: CASSLEGERTYEQYF; CDR3 DNA: TGTGCCAGCAGCTTAGAAGGTGAGCGGACCTACGAGCAGTACTTC
V gene: TRBV6-4; J gene: TRBJ1-5; D gene: TRBD1; clone size: .; CDR3 protein: CASSDGSGGQEAQHF; CDR3 DNA: TGTGCCAGCAGTGACGGGTCAGGGGGCCAAGAGGCCCAGCATTTT
V gene: TRBV6-5; J gene: TRBJ1-2; D gene: .; clone size: .; CDR3 protein: CASTQGNNYGYTF; CDR3 DNA: TGTGCCAGCACCCAGGGAAATAACTATGGCTACACCTTC
V gene: TRBV4-1; J gene: TRBJ2-1; D gene: TRBD2; clone size: few; CDR3 protein: CASSHDLAGPHNEQFF; CDR3 DNA: TGCGCCAGCAGCCACGACCTAGCGGGACCCCACAATGAGCAGTTCTTC
V gene: TRBV6-5; J gene: TRBJ2-2; D gene: .; clone size: .; CDR3 protein: CASSWTQGTGELFF; CDR3 DNA: TGTGCCAGCAGTTGGACTCAGGGGACCGGGGAGCTGTTTTTT
V gene: TRBV19; J gene: TRBJ1-2; D gene: TRBD1; clone size: once; CDR3 protein: CASRDTGVLSGYTF; CDR3 DNA: TGTGCCAGTAGAGATACAGGGGTTCTAAGTGGCTACACCTTC
V gene: TRBV15; J gene: TRBJ2-7; D gene: .; clone size: .; CDR3 protein: CATSRVRGQYF; CDR3 DNA: TGTGCCACCAGCAGAGTCCGCGGGCAGTACTTC
V gene: TRBV18; J gene: TRBJ1-5; D gene: TRBD1; clone size: .; CDR3 protein: CASSQTGNQPQHF; CDR3 DNA: TGTGCCAGCTCACAGACAGGGAATCAGCCCCAGCATTTT
V gene: TRBV27; J gene: TRBJ2-7; D gene: TRBD2; clone size: .; CDR3 protein: CASSLLAGYEQYF; CDR3 DNA: TGTGCCAGCAGTTTACTAGCGGGCTACGAGCAGTACTTC
V gene: TRBV30; J gene: TRBJ2-7; D gene: .; clone size: .; CDR3 protein: CAWSSPSYGRGPYEQYF; CDR3 DNA: TGTGCCTGGAGTTCACCCTCCTACGGACGCGGGCCCTACGAGCAGTACTTC
V gene: TRBV10-3; J gene: TRBJ1-2; D gene: .; clone size: .; CDR3 protein: CAISEGRINYGYTF; CDR3 DNA: TGTGCCATCAGTGAGGGCAGGATTAACTATGGCTACACCTTC